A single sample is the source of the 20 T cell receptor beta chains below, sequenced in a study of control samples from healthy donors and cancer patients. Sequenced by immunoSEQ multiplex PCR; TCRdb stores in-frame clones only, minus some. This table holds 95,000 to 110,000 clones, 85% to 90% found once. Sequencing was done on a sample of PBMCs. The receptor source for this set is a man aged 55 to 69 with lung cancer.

This chain's CDR3 is CASSESGVSNQPQHF. CDR3 DNA sequence: TGTGCCAGCAGTGAAAGTGGGGTTAGCAATCAGCCCCAGCATTTT. The V and J genes are TRBV2 and TRBJ1-5; D is unresolved. V was clipped by 2 bases and J by 0 bases, with 8 bases between them. The CDR3 loop spans 15 amino acids. CDR1 and CDR2 from the germline V gene are SNHLY and FYNNEI.

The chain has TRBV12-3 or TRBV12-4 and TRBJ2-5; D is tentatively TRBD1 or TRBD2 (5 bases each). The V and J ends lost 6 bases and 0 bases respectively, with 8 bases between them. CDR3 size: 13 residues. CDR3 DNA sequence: TGTGCCAGCAGGGGACGGAACCAAGAGACCCAGTACTTC. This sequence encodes CASRGRNQETQYF.

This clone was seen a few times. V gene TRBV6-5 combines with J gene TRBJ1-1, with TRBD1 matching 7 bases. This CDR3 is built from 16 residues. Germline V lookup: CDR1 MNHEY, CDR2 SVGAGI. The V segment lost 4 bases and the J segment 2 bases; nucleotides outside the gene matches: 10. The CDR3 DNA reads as TGTGCCAGCAGTTCCCGAGCTGGGACAGTCAACACTGAAGCTTTCTTT. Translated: CASSSRAGTVNTEAFF.

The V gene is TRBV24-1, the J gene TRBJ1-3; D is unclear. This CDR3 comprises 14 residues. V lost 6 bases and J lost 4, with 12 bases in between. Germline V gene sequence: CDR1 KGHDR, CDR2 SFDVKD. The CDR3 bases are TGTGCCACCAGTTCGCCAGCGGGAGGAAACACCATATATTTT. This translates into CATSSPAGGNTIYF.

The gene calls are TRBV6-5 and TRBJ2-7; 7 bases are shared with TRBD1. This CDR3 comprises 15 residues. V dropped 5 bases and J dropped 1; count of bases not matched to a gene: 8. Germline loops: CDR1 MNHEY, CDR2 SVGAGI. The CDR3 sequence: CASSKGASSSYEQYF. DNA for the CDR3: TGTGCCAGCAGTAAGGGGGCTAGTAGTTCCTACGAGCAGTACTTC.

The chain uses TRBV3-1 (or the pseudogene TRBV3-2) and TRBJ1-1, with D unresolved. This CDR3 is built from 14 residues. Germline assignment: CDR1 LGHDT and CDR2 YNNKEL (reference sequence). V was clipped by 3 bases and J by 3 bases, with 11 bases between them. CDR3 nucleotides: TGTGCCAGCAGCCAGTTTCTAGTCGACACTGAAGCTTTCTTT. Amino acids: CASSQFLVDTEAFF.

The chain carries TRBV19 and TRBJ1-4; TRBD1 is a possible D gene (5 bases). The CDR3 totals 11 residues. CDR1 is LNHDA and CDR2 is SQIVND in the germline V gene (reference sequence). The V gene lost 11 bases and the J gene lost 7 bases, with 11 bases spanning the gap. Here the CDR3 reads CAPSGGEKLFF. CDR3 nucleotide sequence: TGTGCCCCTTCCGGGGGTGAAAAACTGTTTTTT. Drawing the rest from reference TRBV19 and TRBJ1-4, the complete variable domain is DGGITQSPKYLFRKEGQNVTLSCEQNLNHDAMYWYRQDPGQGLRLIYYSQIVNDFQKGDIAEGYSVSREKKESFPLTVTSAQKNPTAFYLCAPSGGEKLFFGSGTQLSVL.

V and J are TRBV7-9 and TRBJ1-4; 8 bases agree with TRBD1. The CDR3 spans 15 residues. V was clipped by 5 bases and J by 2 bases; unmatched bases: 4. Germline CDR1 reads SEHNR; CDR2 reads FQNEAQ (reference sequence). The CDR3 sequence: CASSDRQGTNEKLFF. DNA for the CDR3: TGTGCCAGCAGCGATAGACAGGGGACTAATGAAAAACTGTTTTTT.

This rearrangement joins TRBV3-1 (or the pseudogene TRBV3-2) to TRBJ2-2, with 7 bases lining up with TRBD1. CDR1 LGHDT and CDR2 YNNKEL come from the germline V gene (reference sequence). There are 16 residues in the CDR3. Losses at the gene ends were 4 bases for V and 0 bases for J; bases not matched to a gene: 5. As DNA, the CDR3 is TGTGCCAGCAGCCCATGGGACAGACCGAACACCGGGGAGCTGTTTTTT. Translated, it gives CASSPWDRPNTGELFF.

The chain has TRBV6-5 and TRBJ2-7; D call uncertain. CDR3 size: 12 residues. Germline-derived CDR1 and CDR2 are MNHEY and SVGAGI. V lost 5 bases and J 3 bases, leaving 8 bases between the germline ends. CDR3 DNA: TGTGCCAGCAGTAGACCGAGCTACGAGCAGTACTTC. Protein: CASSRPSYEQYF.

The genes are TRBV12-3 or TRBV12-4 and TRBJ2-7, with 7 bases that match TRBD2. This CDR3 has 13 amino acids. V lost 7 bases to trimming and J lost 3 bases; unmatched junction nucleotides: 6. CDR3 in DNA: TGTGCCAGCACCCGGGGGAGGGTCTACGAGCAGTACTTC. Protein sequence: CASTRGRVYEQYF.

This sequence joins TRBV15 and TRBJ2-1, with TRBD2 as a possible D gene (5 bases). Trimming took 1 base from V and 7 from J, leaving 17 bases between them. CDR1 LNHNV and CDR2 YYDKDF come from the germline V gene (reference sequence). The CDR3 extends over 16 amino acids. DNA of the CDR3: TGTGCCACCAGCAGAGCTGGAGGCTCATTCGGGAATGAGCAGTTCTTC. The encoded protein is CATSRAGGSFGNEQFF.

The CDR3: CASSPGTGASGANVLTF. The CDR3 DNA is TGTGCCAGCTCACCGGGGACAGGGGCATCTGGGGCCAACGTCCTGACTTTC. This chain uses TRBV18 with TRBJ2-6; 10 nucleotides match TRBD1. Germline V gene data show CDR1 as KGHSH and CDR2 as LQKENI. The junction had 3 bases not matched to a gene; V was cut back by 3 bases and J by 1 base. The CDR3 length is 17 residues. The full variable domain, in which reference TRBV18 and TRBJ2-6 provide the parts outside the CDR3, is NAGVMQNPRHLVRRRGQEARLRCSPMKGHSHVYWYRQLPEEGLKFMVYLQKENIIDESGMPKERFSAEFPKEGPSILRIQQVVRGDSAAYFCASSPGTGASGANVLTFGAGSRLTVL.

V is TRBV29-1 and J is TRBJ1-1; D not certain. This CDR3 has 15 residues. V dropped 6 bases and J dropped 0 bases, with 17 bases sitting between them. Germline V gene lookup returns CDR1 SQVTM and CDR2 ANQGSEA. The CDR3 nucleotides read TGCAGCGTCGGGGAAGCGAACGTTATGAACACTGAAGCTTTCTTT. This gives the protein CSVGEANVMNTEAFF.

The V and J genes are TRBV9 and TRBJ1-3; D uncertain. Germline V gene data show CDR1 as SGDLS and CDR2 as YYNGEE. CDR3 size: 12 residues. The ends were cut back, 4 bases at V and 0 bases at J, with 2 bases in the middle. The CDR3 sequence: CASSPSGNTIYF. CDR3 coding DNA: TGTGCCAGCAGCCCCTCTGGAAACACCATATATTTT.

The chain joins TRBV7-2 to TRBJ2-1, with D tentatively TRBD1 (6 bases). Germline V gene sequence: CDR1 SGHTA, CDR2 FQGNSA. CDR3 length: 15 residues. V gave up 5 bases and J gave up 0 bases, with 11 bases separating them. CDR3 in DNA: TGTGCCAGCAGCCCAGGGGTTTTCTCCTACAATGAGCAGTTCTTC. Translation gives CASSPGVFSYNEQFF.

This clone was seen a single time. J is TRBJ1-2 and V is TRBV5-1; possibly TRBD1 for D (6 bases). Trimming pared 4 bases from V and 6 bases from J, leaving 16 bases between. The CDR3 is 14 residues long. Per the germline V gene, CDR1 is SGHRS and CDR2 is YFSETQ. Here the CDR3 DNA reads TGCGCCAGCAGCATTTCGGGACACAACAATGGCTACACCTTC. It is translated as CASSISGHNNGYTF.

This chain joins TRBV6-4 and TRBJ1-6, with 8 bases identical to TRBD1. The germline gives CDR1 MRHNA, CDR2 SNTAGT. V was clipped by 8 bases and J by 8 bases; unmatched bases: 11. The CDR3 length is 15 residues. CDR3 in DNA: TGTGCCAGCGGAATGACGACAGGGGAGGATTCACCCCTCCACTTT. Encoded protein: CASGMTTGEDSPLHF.

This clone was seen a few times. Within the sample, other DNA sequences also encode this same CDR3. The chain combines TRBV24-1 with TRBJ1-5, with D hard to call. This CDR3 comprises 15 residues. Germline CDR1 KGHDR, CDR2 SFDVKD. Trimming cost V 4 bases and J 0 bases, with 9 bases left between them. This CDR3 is CATSESWGSNQPQHF. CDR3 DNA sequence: TGTGCCACCAGTGAATCGTGGGGTAGCAATCAGCCCCAGCATTTT.

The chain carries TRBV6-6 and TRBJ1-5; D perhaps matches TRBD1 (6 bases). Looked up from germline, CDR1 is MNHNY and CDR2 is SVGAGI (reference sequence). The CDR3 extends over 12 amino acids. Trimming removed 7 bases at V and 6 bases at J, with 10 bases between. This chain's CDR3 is CASNEGGQPQHF. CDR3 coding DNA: TGTGCCAGCAACGAGGGGGGTCAGCCCCAGCATTTT.